This T cell receptor beta chain was found in a study of blood T cell repertoires in COVID-19. Measured with immunoSEQ multiplex PCR; TCRdb has only the in-frame clones, and not every one. The sample includes about 330,000 clones, 87% of them seen just once. As for this clone: The sample has other DNA sequences that encode this CDR3 too.

This receptor was identified in a man in his thirties or forties with COVID-19, enrolled during active disease. The source material was peripheral blood.

The CDR3 here is CASSPPGGEQYF. For the CDR3, the DNA is TGTGCCAGCTCACCACCAGGGGGCGAGCAGTACTTC. The chain employs TRBV18 and TRBJ2-7; perhaps TRBD1 as D (6 bases). Germline CDR1 reads KGHSH; CDR2 reads LQKENI. This CDR3 is 12 amino acids long. The V end was cut by 0 bases, the J end by 6 bases, with 6 bases between.